This TCR beta chain came from a study of blood T cells in healthy people across ages. Points from the study as a whole: Unknown donor CMV status possibly confounded expanded clonotype changes.

This clonotype has a handful of counts. Its antigen is as yet unknown. The germline V gene encodes CDR1 LGHNA and CDR2 YSLEER. V was clipped by 1 base and J by 1 base, with 7 bases between them. The CDR3 extends over 15 amino acids. Next came a second PCR, run for about 6 to 12 cycles, which used a sample-barcoded 5' primer along with a J-beta primer mix. Via MiXCR, TCRdb re-called the 5' RACE reads, giving one row per CDR3 protein. Seen here are 500,000 to 600,000 distinct CDR3 sequences, 25% to 30% observed once, and the top ten hold around 20%. Each sample used at least 6.5 million PBMCs. The source material was blood. The V call is TRBV4-3, the J call TRBJ1-4; D ambiguous. The sequence was collected from a woman aged 70-85 years in good health. The CDR3 sequence: CASSQGLQTNEKLFF. The CDR3 nucleotides are TGCGCCAGCAGCCAAGGACTGCAAACTAATGAAAAACTGTTTTTT.